This T cell receptor beta chain emerged from a study of T cell responses to AZD1222 COVID-19 vaccine (dated by TCRdb to the early 2020s). Regarding the research as a whole: A total of approximately 240 trial participants underwent TCR sequencing, of whom approximately 200 had received two doses of AZD1222 and some 25 had received two doses of the MenACWY control vaccine. Trial participants were enrolled by age into subgroups of 18-55, 56-69 and 70-plus years, and around 140, 26 and 57 TCR-sequenced participants, respectively, were included in these subgroups.

The time point label corresponds to: about 28 days (+/-7) after the second vaccine dose. AZD1222 recipients whose second dose came at about 4 weeks and those whose second dose came at about 12 weeks were combined into one group, since spike-specific TCR depth and breadth did not differ between the two schedules. Samples from vaccinated people were obtained from the UK trials COV001 and COV002, which included a single-blind randomized controlled phase 2/3 trial of AZD1222 (ChAdOx1 nCoV-19) in healthy adults. Trial participant PBMC samples were collected at day 0 and day 28 after the second dose for TCRbeta chain sequencing. About this clone: Its recognized antigen is unknown. No quality values exist for individual bases; no much larger clone is one base distant.

The CDR3 regions of human TCRbeta chains were analyzed by immunosequencing. For the original study's pipeline: TCRs in the repertoires were compared against a reference library of SARS-CoV-2-specific TCRs that had been generated with the MIRA antigen-specificity platform. Breadth was defined as the fraction of unique TCRs that were SARS-CoV-2-associated. Depth was defined as the fraction of total T cells that were SARS-CoV-2-associated. Using the MIRA data, each spike-specific TCR was mapped to the spike region that the TCR reacts to and placed in a CD4 or CD8 class. Log10-transformed breadth and depth values were compared by one-way ANOVA with Sidak's multiple comparisons tests. The immuneACCESS repertoire file appears here via TCRdb, limited to in-frame rearrangements. These files lack a portion of the clones; in checked studies, under half of the deficit traces to unresolved V genes, and the cause of the others is not known. The DNA was the basis for D and trimming; V, J and clone size are from that table. A total of 90,000 to 150,000 clones appear in this sample, about nine tenths of them only once. 2% to 3% of the sample is in the top ten clones.

Study-wide conclusions, independent of this receptor: Reportedly, almost half of the unique spike-specific TCRs recognized epitopes lying outside the regions that are mutated in the B.1.351 and B.1.1.7 variants. Conclusions about previously exposed vaccinees were limited because only a handful of AZD1222 recipients were SARS-CoV-2 seropositive at baseline. Most participants were white British and females outnumbered males, and the authors suggested that clonal diversity may have been underestimated. The 56-69-year group was small, and its depth increase did not reach significance, likely because of low power. Because no samples from the day 14 peak response were available, repertoires could be characterized only after the peak T cell response. The vaccine-associated CD4 TCRs covered the entire spike protein, and the dominant responses fell in regions 160-218 and 743-854. A significant rise in spike-specific TCR breadth and depth was observed after two AZD1222 doses relative to day 0 and relative to MenACWY recipients.

Sample: peripheral blood, taken 28 days after the second AZD1222 dose. The source is an adult who received the AZD1222 COVID-19 vaccine.

The sequenced DNA is TGTGCCAGCAGCGCGACAGGGGCAGATACGCAGTATTTT. It specifies CASSATGADTQYF. The chain couples TRBV5-4 to TRBJ2-3, and TRBD1 aligns with 8 junction nucleotides. Looking up the germline V gene (reference sequence) yields CDR1 SGHNT and CDR2 YYREEE. From the cysteine up to the phenylalanine, the CDR3 has a length of 13 residues. Here the CDR3 DNA is all that survives: 39 bases in frame from base 1. Germline trimming amounts to 4 bases on V and 4 bases on J, with 2 as the count of junction bases outside the gene matches.